The present TCR beta chain was sequenced within a study of tumor-infiltrating lymphocytes in primary liver carcinoma. Starting material of about 480 ng total RNA yielded TCR beta cDNA via a constant-region primer. Employing slightly modified ARM-PCR, three nested multiplex PCR rounds were run, and these gave rise to the TCR beta libraries. Use of TRBV1-TRBV30 forward primers with a C-beta reverse primer characterized the first two PCR rounds, which lasted around 10 cycles each. TCRdb ran MiXCR on the multiplex PCR reads and lists one entry per CDR3 protein. The sample lists 100,000 to 150,000 distinct CDR3 sequences; under 65% were seen once. This CDR3 comprises 17 residues. Germline lookup yields CDR1 SGDLS and CDR2 YYNGEE. Trimming at V came to 3 bases and at J to 0 bases, leaving 5 bases not matched to a gene. For each extraction, RNA and DNA were obtained together from about 20-30 mg of unsorted bulk tissue.

This chain links TRBV9 with TRBJ2-6; TRBD1 matches at 8 bases. Sequencing used liver tumor tissue from sampling region 3. Noted subset: tumor region T3, left-lateral pole. The receptor's source is an older woman with primary liver carcinoma and hepatitis B virus infection. Written as DNA, the CDR3 is TGTGCCAGCAGCGCTGGACAGGGCTACTCTGGGGCCAACGTCCTGACTTTC. This encodes CASSAGQGYSGANVLTF. Looking up the rest from reference TRBV9 and TRBJ2-6 gives the full variable domain: DSGVTQTPKHLITATGQRVTLRCSPRSGDLSVYWYQQSLDQGLQFLIQYYNGEERAKGNILERFSAQQFPDLHSELNLSSLELGDSALYFCASSAGQGYSGANVLTFGAGSRLTVL.